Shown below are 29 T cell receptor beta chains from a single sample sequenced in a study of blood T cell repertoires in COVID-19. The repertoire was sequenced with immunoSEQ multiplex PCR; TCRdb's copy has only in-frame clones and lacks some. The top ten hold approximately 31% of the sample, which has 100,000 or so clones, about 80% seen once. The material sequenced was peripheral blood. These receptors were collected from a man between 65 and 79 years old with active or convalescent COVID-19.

CDR3 coding DNA: TGCGCCAGCAGCCTAGGACTAGCGGGAGACCTCTACAATGAGCAGTTCTTC. Residues: CASSLGLAGDLYNEQFF. This chain joins TRBV5-1 and TRBJ2-1, with 13 bases that match TRBD2. V lost 4 bases, J lost 3 bases, and 7 bases stayed unmatched. This CDR3 is built from 17 residues. Per the germline V gene, CDR1 is SGHRS and CDR2 is YFSETQ.

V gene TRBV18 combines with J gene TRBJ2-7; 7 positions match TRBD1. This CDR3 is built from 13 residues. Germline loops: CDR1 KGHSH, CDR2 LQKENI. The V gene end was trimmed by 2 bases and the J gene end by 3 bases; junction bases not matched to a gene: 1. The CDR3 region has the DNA TGTGCCAGCTCACCAGACAGGGTCTACGAGCAGTACTTC. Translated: CASSPDRVYEQYF.

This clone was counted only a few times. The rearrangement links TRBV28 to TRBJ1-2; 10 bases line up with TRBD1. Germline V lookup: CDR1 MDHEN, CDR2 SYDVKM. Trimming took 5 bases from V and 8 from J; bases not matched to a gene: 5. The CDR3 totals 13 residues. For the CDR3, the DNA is TGTGCCAGCAGTCCGGGGACAGGGGACGGCTACACCTTC. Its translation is CASSPGTGDGYTF.

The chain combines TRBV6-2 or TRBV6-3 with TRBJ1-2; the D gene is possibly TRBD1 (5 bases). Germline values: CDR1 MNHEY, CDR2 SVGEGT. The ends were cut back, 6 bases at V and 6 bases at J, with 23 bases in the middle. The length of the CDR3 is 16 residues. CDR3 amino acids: CASSRAGGGLLDGYTF. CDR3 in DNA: TGTGCCAGCAGCCGAGCTGGGGGAGGCCTCCTCGATGGCTACACCTTC.

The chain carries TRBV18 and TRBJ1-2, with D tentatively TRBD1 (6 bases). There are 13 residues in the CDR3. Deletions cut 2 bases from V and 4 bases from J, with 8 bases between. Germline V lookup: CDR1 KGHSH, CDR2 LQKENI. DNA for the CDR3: TGTGCCAGCTCACCAACAGGGACCTATGGCTACACCTTC. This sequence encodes CASSPTGTYGYTF.

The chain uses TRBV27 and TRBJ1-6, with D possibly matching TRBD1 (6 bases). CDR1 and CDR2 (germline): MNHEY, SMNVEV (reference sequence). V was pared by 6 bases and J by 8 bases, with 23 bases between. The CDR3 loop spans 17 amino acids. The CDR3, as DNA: TGTGCCAGCAGCCCCAGACAGGTGAACCAAGAAGATTCACCCCTCCACTTT. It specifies CASSPRQVNQEDSPLHF.

The CDR3 reads CASRTGGVTEAFF. DNA of the CDR3: TGTGCCAGTAGGACAGGGGGGGTAACTGAAGCTTTCTTT. The chain joins TRBV2 to TRBJ1-1; 10 bases agree with TRBD1. This CDR3 is 13 amino acids long. Per the germline V gene, CDR1 is SNHLY and CDR2 is FYNNEI. After removal of 9 bases from V and 5 bases from J, the junction contained 6 bases not matched to a gene.

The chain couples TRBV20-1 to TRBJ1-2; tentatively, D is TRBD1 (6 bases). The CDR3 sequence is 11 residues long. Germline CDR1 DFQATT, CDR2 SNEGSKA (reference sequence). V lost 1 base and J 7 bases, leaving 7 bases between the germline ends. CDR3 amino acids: CSARGTAGYTF. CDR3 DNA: TGCAGTGCTAGAGGGACAGCTGGCTACACCTTC.

The CDR3 DNA reads as TGTGCCAGCAGCTTTGTTTCGACTAGCGGGCAAGAGACCCAGTACTTC. Protein sequence: CASSFVSTSGQETQYF. The chain carries TRBV11-1 and TRBJ2-5; TRBD2 aligns across 10 bases. The germline V gene has CDR1 SGHAT and CDR2 FQDESV (reference sequence). CDR3 length: 16 residues. The trim removed 3 bases at V and 2 bases at J, leaving 6 bases unmatched.

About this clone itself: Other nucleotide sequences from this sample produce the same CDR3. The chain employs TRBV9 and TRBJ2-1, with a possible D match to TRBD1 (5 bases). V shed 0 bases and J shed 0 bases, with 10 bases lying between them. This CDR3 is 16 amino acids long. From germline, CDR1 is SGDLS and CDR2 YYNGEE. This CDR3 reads CASSVGGESSYNEQFF. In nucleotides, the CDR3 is TGTGCCAGCAGCGTAGGGGGCGAAAGCTCCTACAATGAGCAGTTCTTC.

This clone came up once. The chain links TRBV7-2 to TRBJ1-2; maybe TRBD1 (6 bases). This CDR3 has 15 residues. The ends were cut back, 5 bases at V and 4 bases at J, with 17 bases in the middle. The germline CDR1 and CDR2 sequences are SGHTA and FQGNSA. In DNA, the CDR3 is TGTGCCAGCAGCCAAGGTGCAGGGGCTACCTATGGCTACACCTTC. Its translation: CASSQGAGATYGYTF.

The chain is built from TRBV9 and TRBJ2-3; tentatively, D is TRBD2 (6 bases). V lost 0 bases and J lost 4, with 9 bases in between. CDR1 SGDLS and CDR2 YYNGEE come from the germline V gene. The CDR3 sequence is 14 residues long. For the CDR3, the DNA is TGTGCCAGCAGCGTAGGGGGAGGCCCAGATACGCAGTATTTT. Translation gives CASSVGGGPDTQYF.

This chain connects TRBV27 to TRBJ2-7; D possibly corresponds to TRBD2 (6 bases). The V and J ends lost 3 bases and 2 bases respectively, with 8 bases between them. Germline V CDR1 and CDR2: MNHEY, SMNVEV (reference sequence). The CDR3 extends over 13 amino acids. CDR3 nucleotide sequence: TGTGCCAGCAGTTTCCGGGAGACCTACGAGCAGTACTTC. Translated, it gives CASSFRETYEQYF.

The CDR3 DNA sequence: TGTGCCAGCAGTTACACGCCTCCCCGGGGGTGGGGCACAGATACGCAGTATTTT. This codes for CASSYTPPRGWGTDTQYF. V usage is TRBV6-2 or TRBV6-3 and J usage is TRBJ2-3, with D maybe TRBD2 (6 bases). V gave up 2 bases and J gave up 1 base, with 19 bases separating them. The CDR3 extends over 18 amino acids. CDR1 MNHEY and CDR2 SVGEGT come from the germline V gene.

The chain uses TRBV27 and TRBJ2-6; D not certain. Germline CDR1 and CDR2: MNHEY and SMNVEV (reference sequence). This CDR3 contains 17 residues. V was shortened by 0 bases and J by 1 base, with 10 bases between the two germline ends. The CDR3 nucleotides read TGTGCCAGCAGTTTATCGCCTAGTTTTTCTGGGGCCAACGTCCTGACTTTC. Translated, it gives CASSLSPSFSGANVLTF.

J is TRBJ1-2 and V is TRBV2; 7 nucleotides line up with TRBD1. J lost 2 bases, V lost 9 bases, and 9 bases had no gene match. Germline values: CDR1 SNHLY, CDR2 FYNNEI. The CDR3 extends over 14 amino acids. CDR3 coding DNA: TGTGCCAGTCACCGGGACAGCACAAACTATGGCTACACCTTC. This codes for CASHRDSTNYGYTF.

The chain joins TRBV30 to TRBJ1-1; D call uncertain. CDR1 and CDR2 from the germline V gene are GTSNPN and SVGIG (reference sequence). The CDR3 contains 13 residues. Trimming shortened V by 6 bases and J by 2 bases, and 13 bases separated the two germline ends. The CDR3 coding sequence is TGTGCCTGCCAAAGAAACAGAAACACTGAAGCTTTCTTT. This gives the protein CACQRNRNTEAFF.

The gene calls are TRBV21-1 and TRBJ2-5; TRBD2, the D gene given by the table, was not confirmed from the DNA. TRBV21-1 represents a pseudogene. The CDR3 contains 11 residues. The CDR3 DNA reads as TGTGCCAGCAGCCCGAGGAAGACCCAGTACTTC. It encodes CASSPRKTQYF.

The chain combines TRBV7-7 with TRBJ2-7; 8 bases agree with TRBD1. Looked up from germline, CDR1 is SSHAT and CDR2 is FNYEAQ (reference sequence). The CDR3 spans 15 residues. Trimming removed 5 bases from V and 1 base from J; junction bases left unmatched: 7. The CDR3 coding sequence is TGTGCCAGCAGCCTCGGACAGGGTAGGTCCTACGAGCAGTACTTC. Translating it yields CASSLGQGRSYEQYF.

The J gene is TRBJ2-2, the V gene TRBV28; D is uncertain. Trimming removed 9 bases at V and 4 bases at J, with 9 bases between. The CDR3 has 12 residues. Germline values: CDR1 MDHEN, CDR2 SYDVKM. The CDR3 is CASSRVTGELFF. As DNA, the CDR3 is TGTGCCAGTTCCCGGGTCACCGGGGAGCTGTTTTTT.

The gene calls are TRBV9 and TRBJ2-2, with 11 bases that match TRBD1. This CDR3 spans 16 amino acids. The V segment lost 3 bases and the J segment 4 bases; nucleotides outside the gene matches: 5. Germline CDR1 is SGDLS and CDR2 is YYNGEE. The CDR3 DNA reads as TGTGCCAGCAGCGGAGGGACAGGGGGACCCACCGGGGAGCTGTTTTTT. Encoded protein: CASSGGTGGPTGELFF.

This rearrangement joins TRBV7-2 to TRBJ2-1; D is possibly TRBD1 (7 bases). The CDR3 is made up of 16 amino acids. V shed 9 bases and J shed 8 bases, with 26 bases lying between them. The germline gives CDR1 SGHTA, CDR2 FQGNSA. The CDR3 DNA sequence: TGTGCCAGTTCCTACCAACCTGGAGGGGGCCGCGATGAGCAGTTCTTC. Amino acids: CASSYQPGGGRDEQFF. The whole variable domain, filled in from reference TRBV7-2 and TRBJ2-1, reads GAGVSQSPSNKVTEKGKDVELRCDPISGHTALYWYRQSLGQGLEFLIYFQGNSAPDKSGLPSDRFSAERTGGSVSTLTIQRTQQEDSAVYLCASSYQPGGGRDEQFFGPGTRLTVL.

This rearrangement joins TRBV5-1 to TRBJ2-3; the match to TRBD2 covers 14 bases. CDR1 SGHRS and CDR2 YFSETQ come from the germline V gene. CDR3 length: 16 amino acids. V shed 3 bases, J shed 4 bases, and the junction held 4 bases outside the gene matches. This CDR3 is CASSSTSGGAPDTQYF. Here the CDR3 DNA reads TGCGCCAGCAGCTCGACTAGCGGGGGGGCCCCAGATACGCAGTATTTT.

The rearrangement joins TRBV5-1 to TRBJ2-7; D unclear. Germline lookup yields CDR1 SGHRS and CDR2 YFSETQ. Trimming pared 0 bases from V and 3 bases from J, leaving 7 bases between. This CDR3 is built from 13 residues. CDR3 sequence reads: CASSLGLLYEQYF. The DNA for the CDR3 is TGCGCCAGCAGCTTGGGACTTCTCTACGAGCAGTACTTC. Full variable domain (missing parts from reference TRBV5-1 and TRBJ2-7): KAGVTQTPRYLIKTRGQQVTLSCSPISGHRSVSWYQQTPGQGLQFLFEYFSETQRNKGNFPGRFSGRQFSNSRSEMNVSTLELGDSALYLCASSLGLLYEQYFGPGTRLTVT.

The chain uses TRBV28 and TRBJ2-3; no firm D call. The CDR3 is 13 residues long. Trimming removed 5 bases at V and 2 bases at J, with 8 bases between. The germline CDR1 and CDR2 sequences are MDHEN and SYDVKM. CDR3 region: CASSPGHTDTQYF. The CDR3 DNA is TGTGCCAGCAGTCCGGGTCACACAGATACGCAGTATTTT.

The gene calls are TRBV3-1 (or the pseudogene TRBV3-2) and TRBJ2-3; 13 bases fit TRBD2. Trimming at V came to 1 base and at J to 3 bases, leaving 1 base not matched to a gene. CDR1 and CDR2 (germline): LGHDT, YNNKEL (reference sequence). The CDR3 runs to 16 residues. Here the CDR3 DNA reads TGTGCCAGCAGCCAAGGGACTAGCGGGAGTACAGATACGCAGTATTTT. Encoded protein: CASSQGTSGSTDTQYF.

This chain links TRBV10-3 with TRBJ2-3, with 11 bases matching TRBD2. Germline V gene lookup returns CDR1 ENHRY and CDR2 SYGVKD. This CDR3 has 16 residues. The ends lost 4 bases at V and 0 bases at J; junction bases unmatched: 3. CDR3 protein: CAISAGTSGSTDTQYF. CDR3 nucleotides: TGTGCCATCAGTGCTGGGACTAGCGGTAGCACAGATACGCAGTATTTT.

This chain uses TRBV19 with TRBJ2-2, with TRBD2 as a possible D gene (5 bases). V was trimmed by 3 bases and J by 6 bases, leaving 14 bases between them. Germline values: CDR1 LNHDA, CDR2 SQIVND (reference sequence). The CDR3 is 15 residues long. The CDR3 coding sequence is TGTGCCAGTAGTATGGGTCGGGGTGGATCCGGGGAGCTGTTTTTT. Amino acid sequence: CASSMGRGGSGELFF.

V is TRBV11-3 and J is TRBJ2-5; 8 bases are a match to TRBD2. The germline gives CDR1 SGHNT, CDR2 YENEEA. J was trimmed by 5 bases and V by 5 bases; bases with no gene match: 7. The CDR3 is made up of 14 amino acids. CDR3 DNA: TGTGCCAGCAGCACTAGCGGAGTAGGGGAGACCCAGTACTTC. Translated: CASSTSGVGETQYF.